The rows below give T cell receptor beta chains drawn from one sample of a study of blood T cells in healthy people across ages. TCRdb recomputed calls from the 5' RACE reads with MiXCR, one row per CDR3 protein. The table has over a million distinct CDR3 sequences, roughly 45% seen once. Sequenced input: blood. The receptors come from a woman aged 55-70 years in good health. Each CDR3 is given with its conserved first and last residue. The order of the fields is clone size, J gene, V gene, D gene, CDR3 protein, CDR3 DNA. A D gene is named only where the DNA matches it firmly. Some rows have no size entry. The others give once, few or many, or a class for an expanded clone.

clone size: few
J gene: TRBJ2-1
V gene: TRBV5-1
D gene: .
CDR3 protein: CASSLDRVRGNEQFF
CDR3 DNA: TGCGCCAGCAGCTTGGACCGTGTAAGGGGCAATGAGCAGTTCTTC

clone size: .
J gene: TRBJ2-7
V gene: TRBV9
D gene: .
CDR3 protein: CASSAGGTVTYEQYF
CDR3 DNA: TGTGCCAGCAGCGCGGGGGGGACAGTTACCTACGAGCAGTACTTC

clone size: .
J gene: TRBJ2-1
V gene: TRBV15
D gene: TRBD2
CDR3 protein: CATSRDLGTSSYNEQFF
CDR3 DNA: TGTGCCACCAGCAGAGATCTTGGGACTAGCTCCTACAATGAGCAGTTCTTC

clone size: .
J gene: TRBJ2-1
V gene: TRBV4-2
D gene: TRBD1
CDR3 protein: CASSQATGARNEQFF
CDR3 DNA: TGTGCCAGCAGCCAAGCCACAGGGGCGCGGAATGAGCAGTTCTTC

clone size: .
J gene: TRBJ2-1
V gene: TRBV14
D gene: .
CDR3 protein: CASSQRSNEQFF
CDR3 DNA: TGTGCCAGCAGCCAACGGTCCAATGAGCAGTTCTTC

clone size: .
J gene: TRBJ2-7
V gene: TRBV4-1
D gene: TRBD2
CDR3 protein: CASSPGTRNLYEQYF
CDR3 DNA: TGCGCCAGCAGCCCCGGGACTAGAAATTTATACGAGCAGTACTTC

clone size: .
J gene: TRBJ1-1
V gene: TRBV10-3
D gene: .
CDR3 protein: CAISESTDGSAFF
CDR3 DNA: TGTGCCATCAGTGAGTCGACCGACGGTTCGGCTTTCTTT

clone size: .
J gene: TRBJ2-1
V gene: TRBV7-9
D gene: TRBD2
CDR3 protein: CASSPREGPSIYNEQFF
CDR3 DNA: TGTGCCAGCAGCCCGCGGGAGGGACCCTCCATTTACAATGAGCAGTTCTTC

clone size: few
J gene: TRBJ1-6
V gene: TRBV4-1
D gene: .
CDR3 protein: CASSSRQGNSPLHF
CDR3 DNA: TGCGCCAGCAGCTCTCGGCAAGGGAATTCACCCCTCCACTTT

clone size: .
J gene: TRBJ1-5
V gene: TRBV2
D gene: .
CDR3 protein: CASTAGWGNQPQHF
CDR3 DNA: TGTGCCAGCACCGCGGGTTGGGGCAATCAGCCCCAGCATTTT

clone size: .
J gene: TRBJ2-7
V gene: TRBV29-1
D gene: TRBD2
CDR3 protein: CSVEGLAGSYNEQYF
CDR3 DNA: TGCAGCGTTGAAGGCCTAGCGGGTTCCTACAATGAGCAGTACTTC

clone size: .
J gene: TRBJ2-5
V gene: TRBV25-1
D gene: TRBD2
CDR3 protein: CASREGREKEETQYF
CDR3 DNA: TGTGCCAGTCGTGAGGGGCGGGAGAAGGAAGAGACCCAGTACTTC

clone size: .
J gene: TRBJ2-1
V gene: TRBV15
D gene: TRBD2
CDR3 protein: CATSSFGRGRNNEQFF
CDR3 DNA: TGTGCCACCAGCAGCTTTGGGCGCGGGAGGAACAATGAGCAGTTCTTC

clone size: few
J gene: TRBJ2-6
V gene: TRBV11-2
D gene: .
CDR3 protein: CASTTTASGANVLTF
CDR3 DNA: TGTGCCAGCACCACGACAGCCTCTGGGGCCAACGTCCTGACTTTC

clone size: .
J gene: TRBJ2-5
V gene: TRBV25-1
D gene: .
CDR3 protein: CASSVGTTETQYF
CDR3 DNA: TGTGCCAGCAGTGTAGGGACAACGGAGACCCAGTACTTC

clone size: .
J gene: TRBJ2-1
V gene: TRBV29-1
D gene: .
CDR3 protein: CSVAPGLQSVEQFF
CDR3 DNA: TGCAGCGTAGCACCCGGACTCCAATCTGTTGAGCAGTTCTTC

clone size: .
J gene: TRBJ1-2
V gene: TRBV25-1
D gene: .
CDR3 protein: CASSEYGVDYGYTF
CDR3 DNA: TGTGCCAGCAGTGAATATGGGGTAGACTATGGCTACACCTTC

clone size: once
J gene: TRBJ2-7
V gene: TRBV24-1
D gene: TRBD1
CDR3 protein: CATRDPDRGGEQYF
CDR3 DNA: TGTGCCACCAGGGACCCGGACAGGGGGGGTGAGCAGTACTTC

clone size: .
J gene: TRBJ2-7
V gene: TRBV5-4
D gene: .
CDR3 protein: CASRPGTAGTYEQYF
CDR3 DNA: TGTGCCAGCAGACCCGGGACAGCGGGAACCTACGAGCAGTACTTC

clone size: few
J gene: TRBJ2-7
V gene: TRBV7-9
D gene: TRBD2
CDR3 protein: CASSWGGSVEQYF
CDR3 DNA: TGTGCCAGCAGCTGGGGAGGGTCAGTAGAGCAGTACTTC

clone size: many
J gene: TRBJ2-6
V gene: TRBV28
D gene: .
CDR3 protein: CASSSSSGANVLTF
CDR3 DNA: TGTGCCAGCAGTTCCTCGTCTGGGGCCAACGTCCTGACTTTC

clone size: .
J gene: TRBJ2-6
V gene: TRBV10-2
D gene: TRBD1
CDR3 protein: CASTFTGAGANVLTF
CDR3 DNA: TGCGCCAGCACGTTTACAGGGGCTGGGGCCAACGTCCTGACTTTC

clone size: .
J gene: TRBJ2-6
V gene: TRBV6-5
D gene: .
CDR3 protein: CASSQGPGANVLTF
CDR3 DNA: TGTGCCAGCAGCCAAGGGCCTGGGGCCAACGTCCTGACTTTC

clone size: .
J gene: TRBJ1-1
V gene: TRBV9
D gene: .
CDR3 protein: CASSVETGLNTEAFF
CDR3 DNA: TGTGCCAGCAGCGTAGAGACGGGGCTGAACACTGAAGCTTTCTTT

clone size: few
J gene: TRBJ1-6
V gene: TRBV7-2
D gene: .
CDR3 protein: CASSLRGASSPLHF
CDR3 DNA: TGTGCCAGCAGCTTACGAGGGGCTTCTTCACCCCTCCACTTT

clone size: .
J gene: TRBJ1-2
V gene: TRBV20-1
D gene: .
CDR3 protein: CSARDPGEWGYTF
CDR3 DNA: TGCAGTGCTAGGGACCCGGGAGAGTGGGGCTACACCTTC

clone size: .
J gene: TRBJ2-5
V gene: TRBV5-1
D gene: .
CDR3 protein: CASSWELGQQETQYF
CDR3 DNA: TGCGCCAGCAGCTGGGAACTTGGGCAGCAAGAGACCCAGTACTTC

clone size: .
J gene: TRBJ2-1
V gene: TRBV18
D gene: TRBD2
CDR3 protein: CASSRGDPIYNEQFF
CDR3 DNA: TGTGCCAGCTCTCGGGGGGATCCCATCTACAATGAGCAGTTCTTC

clone size: few
J gene: TRBJ2-7
V gene: TRBV6-2/TRBV6-3
D gene: .
CDR3 protein: CASSYGRGQRQPTYEQYF
CDR3 DNA: TGTGCCAGCAGTTACGGGCGTGGGCAGCGACAGCCTACCTACGAGCAGTACTTC

clone size: .
J gene: TRBJ2-7
V gene: TRBV7-9
D gene: .
CDR3 protein: CASSLGGFLDYEQYF
CDR3 DNA: TGTGCCAGCAGTTTAGGAGGATTCTTAGACTACGAGCAGTACTTC

clone size: many
J gene: TRBJ2-3
V gene: TRBV20-1
D gene: .
CDR3 protein: CSAGDWAVGTDTQYF
CDR3 DNA: TGCAGTGCTGGAGACTGGGCGGTTGGCACAGATACGCAGTATTTT

clone size: .
J gene: TRBJ1-2
V gene: TRBV5-5
D gene: .
CDR3 protein: CARSLDMGTYGYTF
CDR3 DNA: TGTGCCAGAAGCTTGGATATGGGGACGTATGGCTACACCTTC

clone size: .
J gene: TRBJ1-5
V gene: TRBV15
D gene: TRBD1
CDR3 protein: CATSRWETGGTFQHF
CDR3 DNA: TGTGCCACCAGCAGATGGGAGACAGGGGGCACTTTCCAGCATTTT

clone size: .
J gene: TRBJ2-5
V gene: TRBV20-1
D gene: TRBD1
CDR3 protein: CSAIAREGQGDREGETQYF
CDR3 DNA: TGCAGTGCCATAGCACGAGAGGGGCAGGGTGACAGGGAAGGTGAGACCCAGTACTTC

clone size: .
J gene: TRBJ2-1
V gene: TRBV5-4
D gene: .
CDR3 protein: CASSLGAIAYNEQFF
CDR3 DNA: TGTGCCAGCAGCTTAGGAGCTATTGCCTACAATGAGCAGTTCTTC

clone size: .
J gene: TRBJ2-1
V gene: TRBV6-5
D gene: TRBD2
CDR3 protein: CASSYGTGGSYEQFF
CDR3 DNA: TGTGCCAGCAGTTACGGAACGGGAGGATCATATGAGCAGTTCTTC

clone size: .
J gene: TRBJ2-5
V gene: TRBV29-1
D gene: .
CDR3 protein: CSVVGIKETQYF
CDR3 DNA: TGCAGCGTTGTAGGAATCAAAGAGACCCAGTACTTC

clone size: .
J gene: TRBJ2-7
V gene: TRBV2
D gene: .
CDR3 protein: CASSPGARSYEQYF
CDR3 DNA: TGTGCCAGCAGTCCAGGGGCTCGCTCCTACGAGCAGTACTTC

clone size: .
J gene: TRBJ2-3
V gene: TRBV30
D gene: TRBD2
CDR3 protein: CACFGTSGITDTQYF
CDR3 DNA: TGTGCCTGCTTCGGGACTAGCGGGATCACAGATACGCAGTATTTT

clone size: many
J gene: TRBJ2-7
V gene: TRBV29-1
D gene: .
CDR3 protein: CSVATGEKQYF
CDR3 DNA: TGCAGCGTTGCGACAGGAGAAAAGCAGTACTTC